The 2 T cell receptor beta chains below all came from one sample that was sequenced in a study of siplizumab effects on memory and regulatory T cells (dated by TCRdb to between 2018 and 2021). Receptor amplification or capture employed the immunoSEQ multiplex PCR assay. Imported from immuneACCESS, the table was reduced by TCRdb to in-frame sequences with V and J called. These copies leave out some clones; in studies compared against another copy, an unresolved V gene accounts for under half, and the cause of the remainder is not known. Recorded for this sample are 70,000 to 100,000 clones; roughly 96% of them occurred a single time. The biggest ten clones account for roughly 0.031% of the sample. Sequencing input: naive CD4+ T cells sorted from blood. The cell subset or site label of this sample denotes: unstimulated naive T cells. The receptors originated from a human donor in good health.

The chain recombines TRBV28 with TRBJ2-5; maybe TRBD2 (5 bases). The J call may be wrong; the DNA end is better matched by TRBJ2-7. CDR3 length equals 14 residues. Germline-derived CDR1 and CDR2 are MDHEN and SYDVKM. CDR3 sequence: CASSLGLPSYEQYF. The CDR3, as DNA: TGTGCCAGCAGTTTAGGACTCCCCTCCTACGAGCAGTACTTC.

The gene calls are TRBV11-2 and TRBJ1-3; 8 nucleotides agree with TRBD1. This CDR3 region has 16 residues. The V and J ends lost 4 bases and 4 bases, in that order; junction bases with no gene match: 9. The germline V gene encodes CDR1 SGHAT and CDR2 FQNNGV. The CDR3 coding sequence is TGTGCCAGCAGCTCGACTCAGGGGGCGCGGGGAAACACCATATATTTT. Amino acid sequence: CASSSTQGARGNTIYF.